These 20 T cell receptor beta chains share one sample of origin, sequenced in a study of Ad26.COV2.S vaccination and SARS-CoV-2 variants. Here immunoSEQ multiplex PCR was the method, and the copy in TCRdb shows in-frame clones only, minus some. Among over 110,000 clones, roughly 85% were seen once, and the ten largest hold 5%. This material consisted of peripheral blood, taken after recovery from COVID-19. The receptors originated from a human donor who had recovered from COVID-19.

Only one count was recorded for this clone. The V and J genes are TRBV29-1 and TRBJ1-1; maybe TRBD1 (5 bases). Germline CDR1 reads SQVTM; CDR2 reads ANQGSEA. V lost 6 bases, J lost 0 bases, and 11 bases lay in between. The CDR3 is 13 residues long. The CDR3 DNA sequence: TGCAGCGTATGGGGGGACGTGAACACTGAAGCTTTCTTT. It codes for CSVWGDVNTEAFF.

The genes are TRBV7-9 and TRBJ1-2, with a weak D call TRBD1 (5 bases). The germline gives CDR1 SEHNR, CDR2 FQNEAQ (reference sequence). V was trimmed by 3 bases and J by 4 bases, leaving 15 bases between them. The CDR3 is 15 residues long. CDR3 coding DNA: TGTGCCAGCAGCTTTCAGGGTTCGTTGGGCTATGGCTACACCTTC. Its protein product is CASSFQGSLGYGYTF.

V gene TRBV6-4 combines with J gene TRBJ2-2; TRBD2 matches at 8 bases. Per the germline V gene, CDR1 is MRHNA and CDR2 is SNTAGT. This CDR3 is 15 amino acids long. V lost 2 bases to trimming and J lost 4 bases; unmatched junction nucleotides: 3. CDR3 amino acids: CASSDDGGATGELFF. As DNA, the CDR3 is TGTGCCAGCAGTGACGACGGGGGGGCCACCGGGGAGCTGTTTTTT.

This chain joins TRBV27 and TRBJ2-1; D perhaps matches TRBD2 (6 bases). The CDR3 consists of 13 residues. Trimming took off 5 bases at V and 10 bases at J, with 15 bases between the two ends. The germline V gene has CDR1 MNHEY and CDR2 SMNVEV (reference sequence). CDR3 sequence (DNA): TGTGCCAGCAGTGGGCAGGGAGGTGGGGAGCAGTTCTTC. It is translated as CASSGQGGGEQFF.

The V call is TRBV7-2, the J call TRBJ2-5; 9 nucleotides agree with TRBD2. The ends lost 5 bases at V and 1 base at J; junction bases unmatched: 2. From germline, CDR1 is SGHTA and CDR2 FQGNSA. This CDR3 comprises 14 residues. The CDR3 here is CASSPGLAQETQYF. The CDR3 region has the DNA TGTGCCAGCAGCCCGGGACTAGCCCAAGAGACCCAGTACTTC.

The rearrangement links TRBV7-2 to TRBJ2-5, with a possible D match to TRBD2 (6 bases). V lost 5 bases to trimming and J lost 5 bases, with 21 bases between them. Germline V gene sequence: CDR1 SGHTA, CDR2 FQGNSA. The CDR3 is 16 residues long. DNA for the CDR3: TGTGCCAGCAGCAGAAACCCTAGTGGAGGGATGGAGACCCAGTACTTC. Translated, it gives CASSRNPSGGMETQYF.

The chain has TRBV3-1 (or the pseudogene TRBV3-2) and TRBJ1-2; D ambiguous. Germline V gene lookup returns CDR1 LGHDT and CDR2 YNNKEL (reference sequence). V lost 4 bases and J 6 bases, leaving 15 bases between the germline ends. This CDR3 spans 14 amino acids. Here the CDR3 DNA reads TGTGCCAGCAGCCTCACCGAATCCGGGGATGGCTACACCTTC. It specifies CASSLTESGDGYTF.

The V call is TRBV7-9, the J call TRBJ1-2; possible D gene TRBD1, 5 bases. The CDR3 spans 13 residues. Trimming took off 4 bases at V and 8 bases at J, with 14 bases between the two ends. Per the germline V gene, CDR1 is SEHNR and CDR2 is FQNEAQ (reference sequence). CDR3 in DNA: TGTGCCAGCAGCTCCCTGGGACTAGGCGGCTACACCTTC. Translating gives CASSSLGLGGYTF.

J is TRBJ2-7 and V is TRBV3-1 (or the pseudogene TRBV3-2), with 7 bases lining up with TRBD1. V was clipped by 4 bases and J by 2 bases; unmatched bases: 5. The CDR3 is 14 amino acids. Germline V gene sequence: CDR1 LGHDT, CDR2 YNNKEL (reference sequence). The CDR3 DNA is TGTGCCAGCAGCCGTTTGGGACAGCCCTACGAGCAGTACTTC. Its translation is CASSRLGQPYEQYF.

V and J are TRBV29-1 and TRBJ2-1; no clear D. This CDR3 is built from 12 residues. V dropped 4 bases and J dropped 5 bases, with 9 bases sitting between them. CDR1 and CDR2 from the germline V gene are SQVTM and ANQGSEA. The CDR3 nucleotides read TGCAGCGTTGCCGCAAAGAACAATGAGCAGTTCTTC. It encodes CSVAAKNNEQFF.

J is TRBJ2-7 and V is TRBV5-1; 9 bases are a match to TRBD2. The CDR3 runs 15 residues. V was pared by 0 bases and J by 5 bases, with 6 bases of the junction left unmatched. Germline CDR1 and CDR2: SGHRS and YFSETQ. The CDR3 sequence is CASSLVAGGPNEQYF. DNA for the CDR3: TGCGCCAGCAGCTTGGTTGCGGGGGGGCCGAACGAGCAGTACTTC.

J is TRBJ1-2 and V is TRBV30, with D maybe TRBD1 (5 bases). This CDR3 is built from 15 residues. Germline CDR1 is GTSNPN and CDR2 is SVGIG (reference sequence). The V end was cut by 2 bases, the J end by 0 bases, with 13 bases between. The CDR3 here is CAWSKGATSNYGYTF. The DNA for the CDR3 is TGTGCCTGGAGTAAAGGGGCGACCTCTAACTATGGCTACACCTTC.

The chain carries TRBV5-1 and TRBJ1-1, with TRBD1 as a possible D gene (5 bases). This CDR3 comprises 15 residues. CDR1 is SGHRS and CDR2 is YFSETQ in the germline V gene. V dropped 4 bases and J dropped 1 base, with 14 bases sitting between them. The CDR3 region is CASSPTGERNTEAFF. The CDR3 nucleotides read TGCGCCAGCAGCCCCACGGGGGAACGGAACACTGAAGCTTTCTTT. The whole variable domain, remainder taken from reference TRBV5-1 and TRBJ1-1, is KAGVTQTPRYLIKTRGQQVTLSCSPISGHRSVSWYQQTPGQGLQFLFEYFSETQRNKGNFPGRFSGRQFSNSRSEMNVSTLELGDSALYLCASSPTGERNTEAFFGQGTRLTVV.

The chain recombines TRBV16 with TRBJ2-7; 12 bases fit TRBD2. The CDR3 extends over 16 amino acids. V was pared by 4 bases and J by 5 bases, with 9 bases of the junction left unmatched. In germline, CDR1 is KGHSY, CDR2 FQNENV. CDR3: CASSPTLAGGSNEQYF. The CDR3 DNA reads as TGTGCCAGCAGCCCCACCCTAGCGGGGGGGAGCAACGAGCAGTACTTC.

The genes are TRBV28 and TRBJ2-1; D is possibly TRBD2 (6 bases). The CDR3 totals 18 residues. The V end was cut by 4 bases, the J end by 1 base, with 20 bases between. Germline V gene sequence: CDR1 MDHEN, CDR2 SYDVKM. The CDR3 sequence: CASSSMFRLRGSYNEQFF. CDR3 nucleotides: TGTGCCAGCAGTTCAATGTTCCGATTGCGGGGTTCCTACAATGAGCAGTTCTTC.

The V gene is TRBV5-6, the J gene TRBJ1-6; TRBD1 is a possible D gene (6 bases). This CDR3 has 14 amino acids. V lost 2 bases and J 12 bases, leaving 15 bases between the germline ends. Germline V gene sequence: CDR1 SGHDT, CDR2 YYEEEE. The CDR3 coding sequence is TGTGCCAGCAGCTTCTACAGGGATAATCGACCCCTCCACTTT. It is translated as CASSFYRDNRPLHF.

The gene calls are TRBV19 and TRBJ2-5; D ambiguous. Trimming took 5 bases from V and 5 from J, leaving 12 bases between them. In germline, CDR1 is LNHDA, CDR2 SQIVND (reference sequence). The CDR3 contains 13 residues. CDR3 region: CASSSGRLETQYF. The CDR3 DNA reads as TGTGCCAGTAGTTCCGGAAGGCTGGAGACCCAGTACTTC.

This chain uses TRBV11-3 with TRBJ2-3, with 8 bases fitting TRBD2. Germline CDR1 reads SGHNT; CDR2 reads YENEEA. Trimming at V came to 5 bases and at J to 4 bases, leaving 8 bases not matched to a gene. The CDR3 has 15 amino acids. The CDR3 reads CASSRRTSPPDTQYF. The DNA for the CDR3 is TGTGCCAGCAGCCGGAGGACTAGCCCCCCAGATACGCAGTATTTT.

The V call is TRBV5-1, the J call TRBJ1-6, with D possibly TRBD1 on 5 matching bases. V was clipped by 4 bases and J by 7 bases, with 15 bases between them. CDR1 and CDR2 (germline): SGHRS, YFSETQ. This CDR3 comprises 15 residues. The CDR3 DNA sequence: TGCGCCAGCAGCCCAGGAACAGGAATCAATTCACCCCTCCACTTT. Translation: CASSPGTGINSPLHF.

The V and J genes are TRBV27 and TRBJ2-3; no clear D. V lost 6 bases, J lost 6 bases, and 10 bases lay in between. This CDR3 has 12 residues. In germline, CDR1 is MNHEY, CDR2 SMNVEV (reference sequence). DNA for the CDR3: TGTGCCAGCAGGGGTCTATCGGATACGCAGTATTTT. Amino acid sequence: CASRGLSDTQYF.